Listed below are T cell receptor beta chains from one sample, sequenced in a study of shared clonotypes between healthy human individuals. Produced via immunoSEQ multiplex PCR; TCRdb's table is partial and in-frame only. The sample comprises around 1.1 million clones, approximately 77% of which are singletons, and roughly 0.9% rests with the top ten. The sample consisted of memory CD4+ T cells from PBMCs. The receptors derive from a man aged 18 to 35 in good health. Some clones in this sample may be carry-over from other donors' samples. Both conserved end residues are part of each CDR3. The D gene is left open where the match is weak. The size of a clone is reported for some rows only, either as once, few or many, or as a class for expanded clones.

CASSGGTGEGGYTF TGTGCCAGCAGCGGAGGGACAGGGGAGGGTGGCTACACCTTC TRBD1 TRBV5-4 many 14 TRBJ1-2
CASSLWTSGRLDTQYF TGTGCCAGCAGCCTGTGGACTAGCGGGAGATTGGATACGCAGTATTTT TRBD2 TRBV7-8 - 16 TRBJ2-3
CAISEGGQLFF TGTGCCATCAGTGAGGGGGGACAACTGTTTTTT - TRBV10-3 - 11 TRBJ1-4
CASSPPIGPGELTF TGTGCCAGCAGCCCCCCCATCGGGCCAGGCGAACTCACCTTC - TRBV11-2 - 14 TRBJ1-2
CASSFGGRAYEQYF TGTGCCAGCAGCTTTGGTGGCAGGGCCTACGAGCAGTACTTC - TRBV5-5 - 14 TRBJ2-7
CASSLGGYGYTF TGTGCCAGCAGTTTAGGTGGCTATGGCTACACCTTC - TRBV28 - 12 TRBJ1-2
CASSLLGTANTGELFF TGCGCCAGCAGCTTGCTCGGGACAGCGAACACCGGGGAGCTGTTTTTT TRBD1 TRBV5-1 - 16 TRBJ2-2
CATYRGNIQYF TGTGCCACCTACAGGGGTAACATTCAGTACTTC TRBD1 TRBV2 many 11 TRBJ2-4
CASTSAVHEQYF TGTGCCAGCACCTCCGCAGTCCACGAGCAGTACTTC - TRBV7-3 - 12 TRBJ2-7
CASSLDGPDTEAFF TGTGCCAGCAGCTTAGATGGTCCGGACACTGAAGCTTTCTTT - TRBV7-9 few 14 TRBJ1-1
CASTKRPGLEGYTF TGTGCCAGTACCAAAAGGCCCGGGCTAGAGGGCTACACCTTC - TRBV19 - 14 TRBJ1-2
CASSTGVNYGYTF TGTGCCAGCAGCACCGGGGTTAACTATGGCTACACCTTC - TRBV11-2 - 13 TRBJ1-2
CASSLSRTGELFF TGTGCCAGCAGCTTATCTAGGACCGGGGAGCTGTTTTTT - TRBV7-2 few 13 TRBJ2-2
CASSVYDTGELFF TGTGCCAGCAGTGTTTACGACACCGGGGAGCTGTTTTTT - TRBV2 - 13 TRBJ2-2
CSVVELAASYEQYF TGCAGCGTCGTAGAACTAGCGGCCTCCTACGAGCAGTACTTC TRBD2 TRBV29-1 - 14 TRBJ2-7
CASSLEFGAVNEQFF TGCGCCAGCAGCTTGGAGTTTGGGGCGGTCAATGAGCAGTTCTTC - TRBV5-1 - 15 TRBJ2-1
CASSKPGRGDGSTEAFF TGTGCCAGCAGCAAGCCCGGCCGAGGGGACGGGAGCACTGAAGCTTTCTTT - TRBV21-1 - 17 TRBJ1-1
CASSLGGPWEQYF TGTGCCAGCAGCTTAGGAGGCCCCTGGGAGCAGTACTTC - TRBV7-2 - 13 TRBJ2-7
CASSDFVLVAKNIQYF TGCGCCAGCAGTGACTTCGTTTTAGTAGCCAAAAACATTCAGTACTTC - TRBV10-2 once 16 TRBJ2-4
CASSPRPESYEQYF TGTGCCAGCAGCCCCCGGCCCGAATCCTACGAGCAGTACTTC - TRBV6-1 - 14 TRBJ2-7
CASSPRLSGAGAGELFF TGTGCCAGCAGCCCCCGCCTGTCGGGAGCGGGAGCCGGGGAGCTGTTTTTT TRBD2 TRBV11-3 many 17 TRBJ2-2
CASSRPWGPGTDTQYF TGTGCCAGCAGCCGCCCTTGGGGCCCGGGGACAGATACGCAGTATTTT - TRBV14 - 16 TRBJ2-3
CASSSVPGQGYQPQHF TGTGCCAGCAGTTCCGTCCCGGGACAGGGCTATCAGCCCCAGCATTTT TRBD1 TRBV28 - 16 TRBJ1-5
CASSLAQGWATGELFF TGTGCCAGCAGCTTAGCCCAGGGATGGGCCACCGGGGAGCTGTTTTTT - TRBV11-3 - 16 TRBJ2-2
CASMDRGRVDTQYF TGTGCCAGCATGGACAGGGGACGTGTAGATACGCAGTATTTT TRBD1 TRBV6-6 - 14 TRBJ2-3
CASSPVDTTDTQYF TGTGCCAGCTCACCAGTCGACACCACAGATACGCAGTATTTT - TRBV18 - 14 TRBJ2-3
CASSPLRGTGANVLTF TGTGCCAGCAGCCCGCTTCGGGGCACTGGGGCCAACGTCCTGACTTTC - TRBV5-6 - 16 TRBJ2-6
CASSWTSAYNEQFF TGTGCCAGCTCCTGGACGTCCGCATACAATGAGCAGTTCTTC - TRBV2 - 14 TRBJ2-1
CASIGLGGHTEAFF TGTGCCAGCATCGGACTGGGGGGGCACACTGAAGCTTTCTTT - TRBV28 - 14 TRBJ1-1
CASRDIRGRYEQYF TGCGCCAGCCGAGATATACGGGGGCGTTACGAGCAGTACTTC - TRBV4-1 - 14 TRBJ2-7
CASSQGDRGYEQYF TGTGCCAGCAGCCAAGGGGACAGGGGGTACGAGCAGTACTTC TRBD1 TRBV4-2 - 14 TRBJ2-7
CASSFNGAGELFF TGTGCCAGCAGCTTTAACGGAGCTGGGGAGCTGTTTTTT - TRBV6-6 - 13 TRBJ2-2
CAWSLAGPYRDTQYF TGTGCCTGGAGCCTCGCAGGGCCCTACCGGGATACGCAGTATTTT - TRBV30 - 15 TRBJ2-3
CASTPAGGDDTEAFF TGTGCCAGCACCCCCGCGGGGGGCGATGACACTGAAGCTTTCTTT - TRBV28 - 15 TRBJ1-1
CASSFLGQGLDEQYF TGCGCCAGCAGCTTTCTCGGGCAGGGTCTTGACGAGCAGTACTTC - TRBV5-1 - 15 TRBJ2-7
CAGRQGAAGELFF TGTGCCGGACGGCAGGGGGCGGCCGGGGAGCTGTTTTTT TRBD1 TRBV6-6 - 13 TRBJ2-2
CASSHFEPGRSNTEAFF TGTGCCAGCAGCCACTTCGAGCCAGGCCGTTCGAACACTGAAGCTTTCTTT - TRBV11-2 - 17 TRBJ1-1
CASSGGLLAGGRADTQYF TGTGCCAGCAGCGGGGGCCTCCTAGCGGGAGGGCGCGCAGATACGCAGTATTTT TRBD2 TRBV5-4 - 18 TRBJ2-3
CASNLGQGFDPGYTF TGTGCCAGCAACCTGGGACAGGGATTTGACCCTGGCTACACCTTC TRBD1 TRBV6-1 - 15 TRBJ1-2
CASSFGGRGYEQYF TGTGCCAGCAGCTTTGGTGGGAGGGGCTACGAGCAGTACTTC TRBD2 TRBV11-2 - 14 TRBJ2-7
CASSLGGGTGGLVDGFF TGCGCCAGCAGCTTGGGAGGAGGGACAGGAGGTCTAGTTGACGGGTTCTTC TRBD1 TRBV5-1 - 17 TRBJ2-1
CASGTTPPDTEAFF TGTGCCAGTGGGACGACCCCACCGGACACTGAAGCTTTCTTT - TRBV6-6 - 14 TRBJ1-1
CASSLELASSYNEQFF TGTGCCAGCAGCTTGGAGTTGGCGAGCTCCTACAATGAGCAGTTCTTC - TRBV7-9 - 16 TRBJ2-1
CAWSVYNEQYF TGTGCCTGGAGTGTGTACAACGAGCAGTACTTC - TRBV30 - 11 TRBJ2-7
CASSLQVPRNTEAFF TGTGCCAGCAGCTTGCAGGTACCTAGGAACACTGAAGCTTTCTTT - TRBV5-4 - 15 TRBJ1-1
CASSIRSAGGNYGYTF TGTGCCAGTAGTATCCGTTCAGCGGGCGGTAACTATGGCTACACCTTC - TRBV19 - 16 TRBJ1-2
CASTLHGEDNTEAFF TGTGCCAGCACCCTGCATGGGGAGGACAACACTGAAGCTTTCTTT - TRBV7-9 - 15 TRBJ1-1
CASGRNNQPQHF TGTGCCAGCGGGAGGAACAATCAGCCCCAGCATTTT - TRBV27 once 12 TRBJ1-5
CASSQGRGTQYF TGTGCCAGCAGCCAAGGGCGGGGGACCCAGTACTTC - TRBV14 - 12 TRBJ2-5
CASGHEETQYF TGTGCTAGTGGCCACGAAGAGACCCAGTACTTC - TRBV12-5 - 11 TRBJ2-5
CASSLDLAGNTGELFF TGTGCCAGCAGCTTAGATCTAGCGGGCAACACCGGGGAGCTGTTTTTT TRBD2 TRBV11-1 - 16 TRBJ2-2
CASSFGAVSPQFQPQHF TGTGCCAGCAGTTTTGGGGCGGTGAGCCCCCAATTTCAGCCCCAGCATTTT - TRBV28 - 17 TRBJ1-5
CATSRGMGGTGTYEQYF TGTGCCACCAGCAGAGGGATGGGAGGGACAGGAACCTACGAGCAGTACTTC - TRBV15 - 17 TRBJ2-7
CASSLQGFGETQYF TGCGCCAGCAGCTTACAGGGGTTTGGAGAGACCCAGTACTTC TRBD1 TRBV5-1 - 14 TRBJ2-5
CASSFYLAGVETQYF TGTGCCAGCAGTTTTTACCTAGCGGGAGTCGAGACCCAGTACTTC TRBD2 TRBV27 - 15 TRBJ2-5
CASSLNAGSYEQYF TGTGCCAGCAGCTTAAATGCAGGCTCCTACGAGCAGTACTTC - TRBV7-9 - 14 TRBJ2-7
CASSLGRVLYNEQFF TGTGCCAGCAGCTTAGGACGCGTTCTTTACAATGAGCAGTTCTTC - TRBV5-6 once 15 TRBJ2-1